The 18 T cell receptor beta chains presented below share a single source sample, sequenced in a study of T cell repertoires in cytomegalovirus infection. TCRdb analysed the reads with MiXCR anew, one entry per CDR3 protein. The table lists fewer than 250,000 distinct CDR3 sequences, roughly an eighth of them singletons. The sequenced sample consisted of PBMCs. These receptors originate from a human donor in good health (CMV status not recorded). Some clones in this sample may be carry-over from other donors' samples.

This clonotype was found a few times. The gene calls are TRBV11-2 and TRBJ2-5; TRBD1 matches at 7 bases. CDR1 and CDR2 (germline): SGHAT, FQNNGV. V lost 4 bases to trimming and J lost 4 bases; unmatched junction nucleotides: 9. This CDR3 comprises 15 residues. CDR3 amino acids: CASSSPHRGTETQYF. Here the CDR3 DNA reads TGTGCCAGCAGCTCTCCCCACAGGGGCACAGAGACCCAGTACTTC.

The genes are TRBV6-2 or TRBV6-3 and TRBJ2-2; TRBD1 matches 7 bases. The V gene end was trimmed by 7 bases and the J gene end by 0 bases; junction bases not matched to a gene: 5. Germline assignment: CDR1 MNHEY and CDR2 SVGEGT. There are 15 residues in the CDR3. The CDR3 loop is CASIWDSTNTGELFF. The CDR3 DNA reads TGTGCCAGCATTTGGGACAGCACGAACACCGGGGAGCTGTTTTTT.

This chain uses TRBV19 with TRBJ2-1, with TRBD2 matching over 10 bases. With 6 bases clipped from V and 7 bases from J, the junction kept 6 bases outside the gene matches. The CDR3 totals 14 residues. Germline CDR1 is LNHDA and CDR2 is SQIVND (reference sequence). CDR3 sequence: CASRAGGPGNEQFF. The CDR3 bases are TGTGCCAGTAGAGCGGGAGGGCCTGGGAATGAGCAGTTCTTC.

At least ten counts were recorded for this clonotype. CDR3 in DNA: TGTGCCAGCAAACCCCCAGGGGTTCTTTCGAATCAGCCCCAGCATTTT. Its translation: CASKPPGVLSNQPQHF. The chain uses TRBV12-3 or TRBV12-4 and TRBJ1-5; tentative D call: TRBD1 (6 bases). The CDR3 has 16 residues. V was shortened by 7 bases and J by 4 bases, with 20 bases between the two germline ends.

The genes are TRBV20-1 and TRBJ2-4, with 7 bases fitting TRBD2. The CDR3 has 15 residues. The V gene's germline CDR1 is DFQATT and CDR2 SNEGSKA (reference sequence). V was clipped by 1 base and J by 8 bases; unmatched bases: 11. This CDR3 reads CSARGTEGREDIQYF. In DNA form, the CDR3 reads TGCAGTGCTAGAGGAACGGAGGGACGGGAGGACATTCAGTACTTC.

Of note for this clonotype: One end of the junction fails to match germline, which may point to a read error. The rearrangement joins TRBV7-6 to TRBJ2-7; 12 positions match TRBD1. The length of the CDR3 is 15 residues. Germline-derived CDR1 and CDR2 are SGHVS and FNYEAQ. The CDR3 nucleotides read TGTCCCAGCAGCTTAGCCGGGACAGGGGGCCACGAGCAGTACTTC. This gives the protein CPSSLAGTGGHEQYF.

This clonotype came up once. A much larger clone lies a single base off, so this may be a read error. The V gene is TRBV28, the J gene TRBJ2-5; D is perhaps TRBD1 or TRBD2 (6 bases each). Germline values: CDR1 MDHEN, CDR2 SYDVKM. This CDR3 spans 17 amino acids. V lost 4 bases to trimming and J lost 4 bases, with 22 bases between them. Here the CDR3 reads CASSSVPSRGVVETQYF. CDR3 nucleotides: TGTGCCAGCAGTTCGGTCCCCTCTAGGGGGGTAGTAGAGACCCAGTACTTC. The complete variable domain, with remaining parts taken from reference TRBV28 and TRBJ2-5, reads DVKVTQSSRYLVKRTGEKVFLECVQDMDHENMFWYRQDPGLGLRLIYFSYDVKMKEKGDIPEGYSVSREKKERFSLILESASTNQTSMYLCASSSVPSRGVVETQYFGPGTRLLVL.

This clonotype was observed many times. The rearrangement links TRBV2 to TRBJ2-1, with 8 bases lining up with TRBD1. This CDR3 spans 12 amino acids. CDR1 and CDR2 (germline): SNHLY, FYNNEI. J gave up 4 bases and V 10 bases, and 3 bases lay outside the gene matches. The CDR3 region is CANGQGYNEQFF. CDR3 nucleotides: TGTGCCAACGGACAGGGATACAATGAGCAGTTCTTC.

This clonotype was seen repeatedly, ten times or more. CDR3 bases: TGTGCCAGCAAAGACAGGGCGGGAAACACCATATATTTT. It encodes CASKDRAGNTIYF. The chain is built from TRBV7-2 and TRBJ1-3, with TRBD1 identical over 7 bases. Germline CDR1 SGHTA, CDR2 FQGNSA. Trimming took 7 bases from V and 4 from J; bases not matched to a gene: 4. CDR3 length equals 13 residues.

This clonotype was counted at least ten times. The rearrangement uses TRBV7-2 and TRBJ1-5, with unresolved D. V gave up 0 bases and J gave up 4 bases, with 4 bases separating them. This CDR3 has 13 residues. In germline, CDR1 is SGHTA, CDR2 FQGNSA. The CDR3 sequence is CASSLAQNQPQHF. CDR3 coding DNA: TGTGCCAGCAGCTTAGCACAGAATCAGCCCCAGCATTTT.

This clonotype was seen a few times. V and J are TRBV27 and TRBJ2-3; 13 bases fit TRBD2. The CDR3 has 20 amino acids. Germline V gene data show CDR1 as MNHEY and CDR2 as SMNVEV (reference sequence). Unmatched junction bases numbered 25, after V lost 8 bases and J lost 8 bases. The CDR3 spells CASQKGGTSGTEPHRGTQYF. The CDR3 DNA reads TGTGCCAGCCAAAAAGGGGGGACTAGCGGGACGGAACCCCACAGAGGTACGCAGTATTTT.

This clonotype was seen ten or more times. This CDR3 reads CASSFSGGVGPEQYF. CDR3 nucleotides: TGTGCCAGCAGCTTCAGCGGGGGGGTGGGTCCGGAGCAGTATTTT. The chain joins TRBV11-3 to TRBJ2-3; 10 bases match TRBD2. Germline trimming cut 3 bases from V and 11 bases from J; bases unmatched to any gene: 11. The CDR3 contains 15 residues. The V gene's germline CDR1 is SGHNT and CDR2 YENEEA.

This clonotype was recorded at least ten times. This chain uses TRBV7-2 with TRBJ2-1; TRBD2 is a possible D gene (5 bases). V lost 2 bases, J lost 0 bases, and 11 bases lay in between. The CDR3 has 16 residues. Germline assignment: CDR1 SGHTA and CDR2 FQGNSA. The CDR3 spells CASSLQAVSSYNEQFF. In DNA form, the CDR3 reads TGTGCCAGCAGCTTACAAGCGGTTAGCTCCTACAATGAGCAGTTCTTC. The whole variable domain, filled in from reference TRBV7-2 and TRBJ2-1, reads GAGVSQSPSNKVTEKGKDVELRCDPISGHTALYWYRQSLGQGLEFLIYFQGNSAPDKSGLPSDRFSAERTGGSVSTLTIQRTQQEDSAVYLCASSLQAVSSYNEQFFGPGTRLTVL.

Turning to this clonotype: This may come from a read error, since a much larger clone is one base off. This chain joins TRBV7-2 and TRBJ2-5; maybe TRBD2 (6 bases). The CDR3 totals 14 residues. CDR1 is SGHTA and CDR2 is FQGNSA in the germline V gene. The CDR3 DNA reads TGTGCCAGCAGCTTAGTTCCTCGCCGGGAGACCAAGTACTTC. This codes for CASSLVPRRETKYF.

The chain has TRBV29-1 and TRBJ2-7; TRBD1 matches at 8 bases. Germline V gene sequence: CDR1 SQVTM, CDR2 ANQGSEA. This CDR3 is built from 12 residues. CDR3: CSTRQGTYEQYF. The CDR3 region has the DNA TGCAGTACCCGACAGGGGACCTACGAGCAGTACTTC.

V gene TRBV12-3 or TRBV12-4 combines with J gene TRBJ1-1; the match to TRBD1 covers 9 bases. Germline trimming cut 4 bases from V and 4 bases from J; bases unmatched to any gene: 7. The CDR3 loop spans 15 amino acids. The CDR3 spells CASSWTGVSSTEAFF. The DNA for the CDR3 is TGTGCCAGCAGTTGGACAGGGGTGTCGAGCACTGAAGCTTTCTTT.

This clonotype appeared many times. This sequence joins TRBV19 and TRBJ1-2; maybe TRBD1 (5 bases). The CDR3 spans 14 residues. V lost 7 bases and J 3 bases, leaving 15 bases between the germline ends. Per germline, CDR1 LNHDA and CDR2 SQIVND (reference sequence). This chain's CDR3 is CASKSRGVDYGYTF. The CDR3 DNA is TGTGCCAGTAAATCAAGAGGGGTTGACTATGGCTACACCTTC.

The chain joins TRBV20-1 to TRBJ2-7, with 8 bases lining up with TRBD2. Germline CDR1 reads DFQATT; CDR2 reads SNEGSKA (reference sequence). Trimming at V came to 3 bases and at J to 0 bases, leaving 7 bases not matched to a gene. The CDR3 covers 15 residues. CDR3 residues: CSASALAEVSYEQYF. The CDR3 DNA sequence: TGCAGTGCTAGCGCACTAGCGGAGGTCTCCTACGAGCAGTACTTC.